The sample holds many counts of the clone carrying this T cell receptor (beta chain). This entry is derived from a study of read filtering for tumor transcriptome and immune sequencing. The library was built from roughly 400 ng RNA with molecular barcoded adaptors for alpha/delta and beta/gamma chains. From the reads, TCRdb called clonotypes with MiXCR, one entry per CDR3 protein. The sample has tens of thousands of distinct CDR3 sequences; around a fifth are singletons. The germline CDR1 and CDR2 sequences are SGHTA and FQGNSA. Trimming removed 3 bases at V and 10 bases at J, with 7 bases between. There are 11 residues in the CDR3.

This chain connects TRBV7-2 to TRBJ2-1; D gene unclear. Sequenced material: a population of CD138-negative cells sorted from bone marrow. The clonotype comes from a donor aged 40 or older with multiple myeloma. The CDR3 DNA sequence: TGTGCCAGCAGCTTCAAATACGAGCAGTTCTTC. This translates into CASSFKYEQFF.